This TCR beta chain was obtained from a study of shared clonotypes between healthy human individuals. Regarding the study as a whole: The low donor count limited represented genetic and exposure-history diversity.

Of note for this clone: Its antigen is not identified.

The CDR3 is 15 residues long. Deletions cut 4 bases from V and 1 base from J, with 14 bases between. The germline CDR1 and CDR2 sequences are SGHRS and YFSETQ. CD4+ cells yielded CD45RA+ naive and CD45RA-negative memory subsets. An even split of each subset's genomic DNA across several immunoSEQ plates was performed. Libraries were prepared by immunoSEQ multiplex PCR; TCRdb keeps only in-frame clonotypes and omits some of them. Altogether about 1.1 million clones are present, about 84% being singletons, with the ten largest covering 0.4% to 0.55%. The sequencing input was memory CD4+ T cells from PBMCs. Described subset: CD45RA-negative fraction. The V gene is TRBV5-1, the J gene TRBJ1-1, with D maybe TRBD1 (5 bases). The sequence derives from a man aged 18 to 35 in good health. Some clones in this sample may be carry-over from other donors' samples. CDR3 sequence: CASSPYGGENTEAFF. CDR3 coding DNA: TGCGCCAGCAGCCCGTACGGGGGGGAGAACACTGAAGCTTTCTTT.